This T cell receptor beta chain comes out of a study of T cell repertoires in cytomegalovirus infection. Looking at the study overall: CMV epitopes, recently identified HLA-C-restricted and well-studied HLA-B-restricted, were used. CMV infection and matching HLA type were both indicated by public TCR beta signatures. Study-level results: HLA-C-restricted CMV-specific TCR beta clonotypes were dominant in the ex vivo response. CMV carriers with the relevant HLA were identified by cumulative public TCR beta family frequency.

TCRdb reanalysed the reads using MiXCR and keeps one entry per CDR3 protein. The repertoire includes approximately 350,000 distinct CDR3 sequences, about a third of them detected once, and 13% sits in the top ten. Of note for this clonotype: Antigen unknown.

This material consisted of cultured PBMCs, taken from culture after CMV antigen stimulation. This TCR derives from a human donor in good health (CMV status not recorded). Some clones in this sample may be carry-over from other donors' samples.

The CDR3 coding sequence is TGTGCCAGCAGTTTAGGGCAGGGAGATGATAATTCACCCCTCCACTTT. Encoded protein: CASSLGQGDDNSPLHF. This rearrangement joins TRBV12-3 or TRBV12-4 to TRBJ1-6; D might be TRBD1 (5 bases). V was shortened by 1 base and J by 5 bases, with 12 bases between the two germline ends. The CDR3 spans 16 residues.